This T cell receptor beta chain appears in the sequencing data of a study of CD8+CD57+ T cells in acquired aplastic anemia. CDR1 SGHAT and CDR2 FQNNGV come from the germline V gene. V lost 4 bases and J 14 bases, leaving 26 bases between the germline ends. This CDR3 has 15 amino acids. The template for TCR beta VDJ and CDR3 sequence profiling was genomic DNA. TCRdb recomputed calls from the reads with MiXCR, one row per CDR3 protein. The sample records roughly 290,000 distinct CDR3 sequences, approximately 60% being singletons. Study conclusions and caveats: Patients did not significantly differ from controls in CD8+ Simpson's diversity. Shared by patients and controls, just under 30 CD8+ CDR3s were abundant in patients.

Before being chosen for sequencing, patients had shown CD8+CD57+ cell expansion by flow cytometry. The diagnosis in all patients was severe acquired aplastic anemia. At blood sampling, none of the patients had yet received therapy. Comments on this clonotype: Antigen unknown.

The sequence derives from a human donor with aplastic anemia. Sequencing was done on a sample of sorted CD4+, CD8+, or CD8+CD57+ T cells (not recorded which) from PBMCs. The chain has TRBV11-2 and TRBJ1-2, with D possibly TRBD1 on 5 matching bases. Here the CDR3 reads CASSSPGEDLKARTF. DNA for the CDR3: TGTGCCAGCAGCTCTCCGGGGGAGGACCTCAAAGCTAGGACCTTC. Complete variable domain (other parts from reference TRBV11-2 and TRBJ1-2): EAGVAQSPRYKIIEKRQSVAFWCNPISGHATLYWYQQILGQGPKLLIQFQNNGVVDDSQLPKDRFSAERLKGVDSTLKIQPAKLEDSAVYLCASSSPGEDLKARTFGSGTRLTVV.